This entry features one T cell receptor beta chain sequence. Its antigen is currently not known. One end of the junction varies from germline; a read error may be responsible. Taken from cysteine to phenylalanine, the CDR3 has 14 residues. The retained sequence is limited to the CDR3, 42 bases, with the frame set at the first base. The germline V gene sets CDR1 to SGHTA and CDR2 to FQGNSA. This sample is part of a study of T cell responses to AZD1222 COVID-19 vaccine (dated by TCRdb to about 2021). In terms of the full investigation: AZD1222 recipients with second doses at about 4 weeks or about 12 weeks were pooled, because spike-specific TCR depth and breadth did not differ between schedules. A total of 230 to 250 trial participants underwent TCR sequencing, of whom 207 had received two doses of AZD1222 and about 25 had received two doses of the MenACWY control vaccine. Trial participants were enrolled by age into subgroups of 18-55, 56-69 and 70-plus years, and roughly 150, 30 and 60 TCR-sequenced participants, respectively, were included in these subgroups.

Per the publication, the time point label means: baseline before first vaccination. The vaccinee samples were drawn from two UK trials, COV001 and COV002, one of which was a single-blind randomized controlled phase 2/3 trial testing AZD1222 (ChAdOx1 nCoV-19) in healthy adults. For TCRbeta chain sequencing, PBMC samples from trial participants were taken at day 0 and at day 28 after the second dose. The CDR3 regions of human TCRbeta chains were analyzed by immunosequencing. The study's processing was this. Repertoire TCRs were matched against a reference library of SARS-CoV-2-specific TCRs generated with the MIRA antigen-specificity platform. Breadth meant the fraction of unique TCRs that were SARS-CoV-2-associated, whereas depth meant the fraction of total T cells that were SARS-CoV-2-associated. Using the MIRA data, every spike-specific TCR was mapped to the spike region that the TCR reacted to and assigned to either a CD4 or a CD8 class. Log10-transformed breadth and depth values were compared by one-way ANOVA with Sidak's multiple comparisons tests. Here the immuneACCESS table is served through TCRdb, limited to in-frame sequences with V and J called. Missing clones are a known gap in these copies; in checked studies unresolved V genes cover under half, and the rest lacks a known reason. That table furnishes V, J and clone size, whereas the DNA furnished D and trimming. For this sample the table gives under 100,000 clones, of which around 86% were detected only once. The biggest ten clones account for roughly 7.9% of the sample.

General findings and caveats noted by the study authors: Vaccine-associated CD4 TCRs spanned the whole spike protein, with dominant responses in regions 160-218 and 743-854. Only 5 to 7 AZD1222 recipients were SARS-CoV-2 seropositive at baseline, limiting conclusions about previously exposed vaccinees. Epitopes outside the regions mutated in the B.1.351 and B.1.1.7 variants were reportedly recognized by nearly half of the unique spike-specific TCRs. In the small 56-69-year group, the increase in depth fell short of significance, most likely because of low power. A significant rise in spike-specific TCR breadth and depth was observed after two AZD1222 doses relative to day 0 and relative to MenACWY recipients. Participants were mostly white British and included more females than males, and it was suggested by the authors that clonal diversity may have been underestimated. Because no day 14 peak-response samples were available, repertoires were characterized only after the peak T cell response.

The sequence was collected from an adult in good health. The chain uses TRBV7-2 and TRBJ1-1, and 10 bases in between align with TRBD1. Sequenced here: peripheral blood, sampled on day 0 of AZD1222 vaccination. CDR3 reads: CASSIQTGGSSVLF. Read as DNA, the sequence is TGTGCCAGCAGCATCCAGACAGGGGGCTCGTCTGTTCTCTTT.